This T cell receptor (beta chain) was captured by sequencing in a study of CD8 T cells in ankylosing spondylitis. CDR3 length: 16 residues. Trimming took 6 bases from V and 3 from J; bases not matched to a gene: 11. Germline CDR1 reads SGHTA; CDR2 reads FQGNSA. TCRdb independently ran MiXCR on the 5' RACE reads; one entry per CDR3 protein. The sample shows 210,000 or so distinct CDR3 sequences, roughly 24% of them seen only once. This chain uses TRBV7-2 with TRBJ2-3; 8 positions match TRBD2. The origin of this receptor is a male donor with ankylosing spondylitis or in good health (not recorded which). The sequenced material came from blood, either unsorted or a sorted T cell fraction (not recorded which). The chain's CDR3 is CASSTGRGGATDTQYF. Here the CDR3 DNA reads TGTGCCAGCAGTACGGGACGGGGGGGAGCGACAGATACGCAGTATTTT.